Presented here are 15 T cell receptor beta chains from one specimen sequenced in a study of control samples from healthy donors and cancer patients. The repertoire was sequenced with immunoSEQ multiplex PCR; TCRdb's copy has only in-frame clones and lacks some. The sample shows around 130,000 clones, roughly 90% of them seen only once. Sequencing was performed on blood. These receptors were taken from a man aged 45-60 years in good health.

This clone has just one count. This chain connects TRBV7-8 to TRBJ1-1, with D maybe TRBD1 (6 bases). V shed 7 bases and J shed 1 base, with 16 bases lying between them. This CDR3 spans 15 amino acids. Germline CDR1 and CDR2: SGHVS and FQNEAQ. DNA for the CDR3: TGTGCCAGCACCCCGTGGGTAGGGGGGAACACTGAAGCTTTCTTT. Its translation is CASTPWVGGNTEAFF. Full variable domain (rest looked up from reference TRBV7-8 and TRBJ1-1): GAGVSQSPRYKVAKRGQDVALRCDPISGHVSLFWYQQALGQGPEFLTYFQNEAQLDKSGLPSDRFFAERPEGSVSTLKIQRTQQEDSAVYLCASTPWVGGNTEAFFGQGTRLTVV.

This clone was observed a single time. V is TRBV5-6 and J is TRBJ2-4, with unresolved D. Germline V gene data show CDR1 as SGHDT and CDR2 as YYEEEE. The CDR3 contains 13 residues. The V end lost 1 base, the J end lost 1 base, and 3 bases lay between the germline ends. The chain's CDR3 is CASSLLAKNIQYF. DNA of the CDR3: TGTGCCAGCAGCTTGCTGGCCAAAAACATTCAGTACTTC.

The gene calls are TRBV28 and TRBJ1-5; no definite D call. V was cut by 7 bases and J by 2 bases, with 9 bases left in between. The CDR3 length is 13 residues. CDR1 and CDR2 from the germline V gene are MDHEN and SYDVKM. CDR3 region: CASIFTGNQPQHF. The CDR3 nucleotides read TGTGCCAGCATTTTTACGGGCAATCAGCCCCAGCATTTT. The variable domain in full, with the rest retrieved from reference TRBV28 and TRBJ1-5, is DVKVTQSSRYLVKRTGEKVFLECVQDMDHENMFWYRQDPGLGLRLIYFSYDVKMKEKGDIPEGYSVSREKKERFSLILESASTNQTSMYLCASIFTGNQPQHFGDGTRLSIL.

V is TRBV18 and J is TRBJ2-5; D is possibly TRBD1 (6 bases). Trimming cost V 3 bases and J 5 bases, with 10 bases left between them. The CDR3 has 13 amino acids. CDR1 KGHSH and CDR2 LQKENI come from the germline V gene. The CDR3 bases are TGTGCCAGCTCACCGGGGGCAGGGGAGACCCAGTACTTC. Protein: CASSPGAGETQYF.

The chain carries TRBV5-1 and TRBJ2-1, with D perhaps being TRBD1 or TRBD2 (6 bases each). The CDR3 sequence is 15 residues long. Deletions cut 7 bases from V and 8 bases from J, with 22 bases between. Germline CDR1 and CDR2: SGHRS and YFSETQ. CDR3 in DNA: TGCGCCAGCCACCTTTGGAGGGGGGATCTGGATGAGCAGTTCTTC. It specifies CASHLWRGDLDEQFF.

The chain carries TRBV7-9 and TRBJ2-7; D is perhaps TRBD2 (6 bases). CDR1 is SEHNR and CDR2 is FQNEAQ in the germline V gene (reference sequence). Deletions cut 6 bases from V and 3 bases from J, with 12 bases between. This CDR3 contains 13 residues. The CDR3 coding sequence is TGTGCCAGCAGGATCGGCGGGGACTACGAGCAGTACTTC. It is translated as CASRIGGDYEQYF.

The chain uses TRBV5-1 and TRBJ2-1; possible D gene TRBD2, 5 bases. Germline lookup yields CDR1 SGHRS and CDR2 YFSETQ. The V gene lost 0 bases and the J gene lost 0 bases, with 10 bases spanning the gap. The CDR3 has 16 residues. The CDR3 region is CASSLAPGSSYNEQFF. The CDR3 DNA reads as TGCGCCAGCAGCTTGGCCCCGGGGAGCTCCTACAATGAGCAGTTCTTC. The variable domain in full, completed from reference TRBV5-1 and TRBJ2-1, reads KAGVTQTPRYLIKTRGQQVTLSCSPISGHRSVSWYQQTPGQGLQFLFEYFSETQRNKGNFPGRFSGRQFSNSRSEMNVSTLELGDSALYLCASSLAPGSSYNEQFFGPGTRLTVL.

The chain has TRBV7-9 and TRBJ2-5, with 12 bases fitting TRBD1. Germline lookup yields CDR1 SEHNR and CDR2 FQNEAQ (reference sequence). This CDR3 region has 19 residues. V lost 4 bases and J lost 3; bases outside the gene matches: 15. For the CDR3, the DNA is TGTGCCAGCAGCTCGGGACAGGGGGCAATTGGTAACCAAGAAGAGACCCAGTACTTC. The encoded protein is CASSSGQGAIGNQEETQYF. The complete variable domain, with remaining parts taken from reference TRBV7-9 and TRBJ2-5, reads DTGVSQNPRHKITKRGQNVTFRCDPISEHNRLYWYRQTLGQGPEFLTYFQNEAQLEKSRLLSDRFSAERPKGSFSTLEIQRTEQGDSAMYLCASSSGQGAIGNQEETQYFGPGTRLLVL.

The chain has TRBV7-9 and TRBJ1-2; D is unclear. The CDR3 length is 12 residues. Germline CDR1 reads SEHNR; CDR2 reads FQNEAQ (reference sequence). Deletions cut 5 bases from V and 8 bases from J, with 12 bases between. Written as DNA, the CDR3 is TGTGCCAGCAGCGTGACGGTATCCGGCTACACCTTC. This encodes CASSVTVSGYTF.

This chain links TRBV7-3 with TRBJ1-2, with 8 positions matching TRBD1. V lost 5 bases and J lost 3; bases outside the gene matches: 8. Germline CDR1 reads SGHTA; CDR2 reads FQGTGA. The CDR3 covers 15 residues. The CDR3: CASSPTGTGDYGYTF. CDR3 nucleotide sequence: TGTGCCAGCAGCCCGACCGGGACAGGCGACTATGGCTACACCTTC.

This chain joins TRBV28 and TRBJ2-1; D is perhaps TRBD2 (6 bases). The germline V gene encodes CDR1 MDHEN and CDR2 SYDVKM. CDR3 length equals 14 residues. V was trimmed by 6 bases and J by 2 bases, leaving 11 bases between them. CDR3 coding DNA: TGTGCCAGCAGCAGCGCGGGACCCTACAATGAGCAGTTCTTC. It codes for CASSSAGPYNEQFF.

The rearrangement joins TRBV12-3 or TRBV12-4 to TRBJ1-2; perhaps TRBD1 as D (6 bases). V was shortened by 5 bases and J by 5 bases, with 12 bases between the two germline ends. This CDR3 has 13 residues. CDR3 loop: CASSQDRLYGYTF. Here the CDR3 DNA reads TGTGCCAGCAGTCAGGACAGACTTTATGGCTACACCTTC.

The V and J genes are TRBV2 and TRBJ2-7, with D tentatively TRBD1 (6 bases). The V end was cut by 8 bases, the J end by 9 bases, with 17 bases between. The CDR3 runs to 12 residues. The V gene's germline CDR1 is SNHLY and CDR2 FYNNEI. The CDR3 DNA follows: TGTGCCAGCGGTGGGGGCCCTTGGGGGCAGTACTTC. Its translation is CASGGGPWGQYF.

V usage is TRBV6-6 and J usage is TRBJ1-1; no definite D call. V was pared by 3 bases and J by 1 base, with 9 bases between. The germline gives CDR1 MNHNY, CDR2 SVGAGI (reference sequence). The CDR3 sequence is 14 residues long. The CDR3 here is CASSYMSSNTEAFF. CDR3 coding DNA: TGTGCCAGCAGTTATATGAGTTCGAACACTGAAGCTTTCTTT.

CDR3 DNA: TGTGCCAGCAGCAAAGGGGCCGGACAGGGCTGGGACTATGGCTACACCTTC. The encoded protein is CASSKGAGQGWDYGYTF. The chain uses TRBV21-1 and TRBJ1-2; the D segment call TRBD1 is taken from the table without a DNA check. TRBV21-1 is classified as a pseudogene. CDR3 length: 17 residues.